This T cell receptor (beta chain) was sequenced in a study of T cells in tuberculosis. The CDR3 is 14 residues long. From germline, CDR1 is SNHLY and CDR2 FYNNEI. Losses at the gene ends were 6 bases for V and 1 base for J; bases not matched to a gene: 1. The assay was immunoSEQ multiplex PCR, and TCRdb's table has in-frame clones only and misses some. The sample holds under 35,000 clones; about 92% are singletons and the top ten take 7%. Time point denoted: new active TB diagnosis, blood taken before or within 7 days of starting treatment. Confirmation came from sputum smear and/or culture positivity for M. tuberculosis.

The TCR originated in an adult with tuberculosis. Some clones in this sample may be carry-over from other donors' samples. The V and J genes are TRBV2 and TRBJ1-3, with 9 bases lining up with TRBD1. The sequences come from PBMCs, collected at tuberculosis diagnosis. CDR3 sequence reads: CASSGQGSGNTIYF. CDR3 DNA sequence: TGTGCCAGCAGCGGACAGGGGTCTGGAAACACCATATATTTT.